These 13 T cell receptor beta chains came from one sample sequenced in a study of blood T cell repertoires in COVID-19. The data were produced by immunoSEQ multiplex PCR, yet TCRdb's version contains in-frame clones alone and is incomplete. The table records about 210,000 clones, around nine tenths of them present only once. The source material was PBMCs or T cells enriched from blood (not recorded which). All receptors come from a man aged 25-40 years in a cohort exposed to, infected with or recovered from COVID-19 (not recorded which).

The V call is TRBV14, the J call TRBJ1-1; no reliable D call. The germline V gene has CDR1 SGHDN and CDR2 FVKESK. The CDR3 is made up of 15 amino acids. V was pared by 0 bases and J by 5 bases, with 13 bases between. The CDR3 protein is CASSQDQLLPTEAFF. In DNA, the CDR3 is TGTGCCAGCAGCCAAGATCAATTACTACCAACTGAAGCTTTCTTT.

This chain uses TRBV7-9 with TRBJ1-3; D unresolved. Germline CDR1 and CDR2: SEHNR and FQNEAQ (reference sequence). CDR3 size: 14 residues. Trimming stripped 2 bases from V and 0 bases from J, with 5 bases between. As DNA, the CDR3 is TGTGCCAGCAGCTTAACAGACTCTGGAAACACCATATATTTT. Residues: CASSLTDSGNTIYF.

On this clone itself: Given a much more abundant clone one base away, this may be a read error. The chain combines TRBV7-3 with TRBJ2-1; 9 bases match TRBD2. There are 14 residues in the CDR3. V shed 5 bases, J shed 4 bases, and the junction held 3 bases outside the gene matches. Germline assignment: CDR1 SGHTA and CDR2 FQGTGA. The CDR3 coding sequence is TGTGCCAGCAGCCCGACTAGCGGATACAATGAGCAGTTCTTC. Translated: CASSPTSGYNEQFF.

The chain links TRBV7-8 to TRBJ1-2; 8 bases map to TRBD1. J lost 8 bases, V lost 0 bases, and 5 bases had no gene match. This CDR3 contains 14 residues. Germline CDR1 is SGHVS and CDR2 is FQNEAQ. Here the CDR3 DNA reads TGTGCCAGCAGCTTAGCGGGACAGGTTGACGGCTACACCTTC. Amino acids: CASSLAGQVDGYTF.

The chain employs TRBV2 and TRBJ2-7, with TRBD2 matching over 10 bases. The J segment lost 2 bases and the V segment lost 5 bases, leaving 3 bases of the junction unmatched. From germline, CDR1 is SNHLY and CDR2 FYNNEI. CDR3 length equals 14 residues. CDR3 DNA: TGTGCCAGCAGTCTAGCGGGAGCGACCTACGAGCAGTACTTC. As protein: CASSLAGATYEQYF.

The chain combines TRBV7-8 with TRBJ1-5; TRBD1 is a possible D gene (6 bases). The V gene's germline CDR1 is SGHVS and CDR2 FQNEAQ. Trimming stripped 4 bases from V and 0 bases from J, with 13 bases between. The CDR3 loop spans 16 amino acids. This chain's CDR3 is CASSSSGTPSNQPQHF. The CDR3, as DNA: TGTGCCAGCAGCTCTTCCGGGACACCTAGCAATCAGCCCCAGCATTTT.

The rearrangement links TRBV7-8 to TRBJ2-5; 7 bases are shared with TRBD2. With V trimmed by 2 bases and J by 10 bases, 16 bases remained unmatched. CDR3 size: 16 residues. Germline V gene data show CDR1 as SGHVS and CDR2 as FQNEAQ. The CDR3 DNA reads as TGTGCCAGCAGCTTAACCGAAAAATTGGGGGGGTTTGGCCAGTACTTC. Translating it yields CASSLTEKLGGFGQYF.

The chain is built from TRBV9 and TRBJ2-7, with 9 bases fitting TRBD1. V shed 3 bases, J shed 4 bases, and the junction held 5 bases outside the gene matches. The CDR3 covers 14 residues. Germline CDR1 reads SGDLS; CDR2 reads YYNGEE. CDR3 bases: TGTGCCAGCAGCGCCGGGACAGGGAGGTACGAGCAGTACTTC. Its translation is CASSAGTGRYEQYF.

The chain has TRBV7-6 and TRBJ2-7, with D possibly TRBD2 on 7 matching bases. There are 14 residues in the CDR3. Germline V gene data show CDR1 as SGHVS and CDR2 as FNYEAQ. V lost 5 bases to trimming and J lost 1 base, with 12 bases between them. CDR3 DNA sequence: TGTGCCAGCAGCCGGAGGGGGGGGTCCTACGAGCAGTACTTC. Its translation: CASSRRGGSYEQYF. Variable domain in full (rest from reference TRBV7-6 and TRBJ2-7): GAGVSQSPRYKVTKRGQDVALRCDPISGHVSLYWYRQALGQGPEFLTYFNYEAQQDKSGLPNDRFSAERPEGSISTLTIQRTEQRDSAMYRCASSRRGGSYEQYFGPGTRLTVT.

The chain employs TRBV7-2 and TRBJ2-3; D gene uncertain. The germline V gene has CDR1 SGHTA and CDR2 FQGNSA. Deletions cut 3 bases from V and 9 bases from J, with 10 bases between. The CDR3 is 12 amino acids. The DNA for the CDR3 is TGTGCCAGCAGCTTCGAGGATAAGACGCAGTATTTT. This translates into CASSFEDKTQYF.

The rearrangement joins TRBV28 to TRBJ2-1; 11 nucleotides line up with TRBD1. Trimming took 3 bases from V and 7 from J; bases not matched to a gene: 5. Germline-derived CDR1 and CDR2 are MDHEN and SYDVKM. This CDR3 has 15 residues. The DNA for the CDR3 is TGTGCCAGCAGTTTTGGGGACAGGGGGGTGAATGAGCAGTTCTTC. As protein: CASSFGDRGVNEQFF.

The chain combines TRBV7-3 with TRBJ1-6; 7 bases are shared with TRBD1. There are 15 residues in the CDR3. The germline V gene encodes CDR1 SGHTA and CDR2 FQGTGA. V trimming: 5 bases; J trimming: 9 bases; junction bases outside the gene matches: 10. The CDR3 sequence is CASSSLQGLSSPLHF. The CDR3 DNA reads TGTGCCAGCAGCAGCCTACAGGGGTTGAGTTCACCCCTCCACTTT.

V gene TRBV28 combines with J gene TRBJ1-3; 8 bases match TRBD1. The CDR3 has 15 amino acids. V shed 8 bases and J 0 bases; nucleotides not matched to a gene: 6. The germline gives CDR1 MDHEN, CDR2 SYDVKM. The CDR3 bases are TGTGCCAGCTGGGACAGGCTGAACTCTGGAAACACCATATATTTT. It encodes CASWDRLNSGNTIYF.